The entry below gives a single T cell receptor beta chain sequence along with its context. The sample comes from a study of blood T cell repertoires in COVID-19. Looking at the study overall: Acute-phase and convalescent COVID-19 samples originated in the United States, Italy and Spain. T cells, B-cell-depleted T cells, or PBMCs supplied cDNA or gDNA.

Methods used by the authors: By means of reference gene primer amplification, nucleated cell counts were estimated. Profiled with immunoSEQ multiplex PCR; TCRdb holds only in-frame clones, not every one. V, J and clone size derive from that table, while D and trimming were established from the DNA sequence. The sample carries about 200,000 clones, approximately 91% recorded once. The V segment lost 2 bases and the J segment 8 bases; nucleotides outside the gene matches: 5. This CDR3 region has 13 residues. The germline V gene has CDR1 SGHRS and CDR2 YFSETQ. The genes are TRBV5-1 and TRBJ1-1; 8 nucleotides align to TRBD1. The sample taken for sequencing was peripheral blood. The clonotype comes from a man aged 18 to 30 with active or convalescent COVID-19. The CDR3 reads CASSFFRTGEAFF. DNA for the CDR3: TGCGCCAGCAGCTTCTTCAGGACAGGGGAAGCTTTCTTT.